This T cell receptor beta chain was observed in a study of response to subunit inactivated influenza vaccine. Findings and caveats of the study: Seasonal influenza vaccination, on each occasion, was suggested by the authors to recruit few new T cells.

Germline V gives CDR1 SQVTM, CDR2 ANQGSEA. The V end was cut by 3 bases, the J end by 8 bases, with 10 bases between. The CDR3 is 12 residues long. This clonotype was seen repeatedly, ten times or more. Antigen specificity is unknown. TCRdb redid the calling of the RT-PCR reads with MiXCR, one entry per CDR3 protein. The table shows under 950,000 distinct CDR3 sequences, with around 21% occurring only once. This specimen consisted of PBMCs from blood, obtained roughly 5 days after vaccination. This TCR derives from a man aged 50 to 60 who received an inactivated influenza vaccine. The chain combines TRBV29-1 with TRBJ2-2; TRBD1 is a possible D gene (6 bases). CDR3 in DNA: TGCAGCGTTGAGGGGGCTATAGGGGAGCTGTTTTTT. Translating gives CSVEGAIGELFF.